The 15 T cell receptor beta chains given below trace back to one sample, sequenced in a study of T cells in Graves' hyperthyroidism and ophthalmopathy. Amplification of TCR beta CDR3 regions used RNA as the template. TCR CDR3 regions were first amplified by RT-PCR with HTBI primers. TCRdb re-called the multiplex PCR reads with MiXCR, one entry per CDR3 protein. This table holds nearly 600,000 distinct CDR3 sequences, approximately 15% found once. Sequenced input: blood. These receptors were obtained from a woman between 18 and 29 years old with Graves' ophthalmopathy.

Of note for this clonotype: A much larger clone differs from this one at a single base, so this may be a read error. The chain links TRBV28 to TRBJ2-5; D gene ambiguous. CDR1 is MDHEN, CDR2 SYDVKM, per germline. V was cut by 4 bases and J by 10 bases, with 13 bases left in between. The CDR3 has 12 residues. CDR3 sequence (DNA): TGTGCCAGCAGTTCGGATCAAGGATACCAGTACTTC. The encoded protein is CASSSDQGYQYF.

This clonotype was seen ten or more times. This chain links TRBV7-2 with TRBJ2-7; TRBD2 might be the D (5 bases). CDR1 and CDR2 from the germline V gene are SGHTA and FQGNSA. The CDR3 runs to 15 residues. The V and J ends lost 4 bases and 0 bases respectively, with 13 bases between them. CDR3 nucleotide sequence: TGTGCCAGCAGCTCCTCAGCGGTCAGCTCCTACGAGCAGTACTTC. As protein: CASSSSAVSSYEQYF.

This clonotype was counted at least ten times. This sequence joins TRBV28 and TRBJ2-7; 8 bases line up with TRBD2. The CDR3 covers 19 residues. After removal of 5 bases from V and 3 bases from J, the junction contained 21 bases not matched to a gene. Looked up from germline, CDR1 is MDHEN and CDR2 is SYDVKM. Here the CDR3 reads CASSPGFVWGGRKHYEQYF. CDR3 in DNA: TGTGCCAGCAGTCCTGGCTTCGTGTGGGGCGGGAGGAAACACTACGAGCAGTACTTC.

This clonotype came up a few times. The chain joins TRBV6-1 to TRBJ2-5; 9 bases fit TRBD1. J lost 3 bases, V lost 5 bases, and 10 bases had no gene match. Germline V lookup: CDR1 MNHNS, CDR2 SASEGT. The length of the CDR3 is 16 residues. CDR3 in DNA: TGTGCCAGCAGTTACACACCCGGGACAGGGAAAGAGACCCAGTACTTC. It encodes CASSYTPGTGKETQYF.

Many counts were recorded for this clonotype. CDR3 nucleotide sequence: TGTGCCTGGGTACAGGGGTCTTGGGTCCGGGAGACCCAGTACTTC. It specifies CAWVQGSWVRETQYF. The V and J genes are TRBV30 and TRBJ2-5; TRBD1 matches at 7 bases. CDR1 GTSNPN and CDR2 SVGIG come from the germline V gene (reference sequence). The CDR3 is 15 amino acids. V was pared by 5 bases and J by 5 bases, with 14 bases of the junction left unmatched.

This clonotype was recorded many times. The chain joins TRBV11-3 to TRBJ2-3, with D tentatively TRBD2 (5 bases). Trimming removed 8 bases from V and 5 bases from J, with 14 bases in between. This CDR3 is 13 amino acids long. In germline, CDR1 is SGHNT, CDR2 YENEEA. CDR3: CASGLFWGDTQYF. CDR3 DNA sequence: TGTGCCAGCGGACTCTTCTGGGGAGATACGCAGTATTTT.

This clonotype was recorded many times. At one of its ends the junction is not consistent with the germline gene, which may arise from a read error. The V gene is TRBV9, the J gene TRBJ2-3; D unresolved. The CDR3 sequence is 14 residues long. Germline-derived CDR1 and CDR2 are SGDLS and YYNGEE. The CDR3 loop reads CASSVGRGTDTQYF. In DNA, the CDR3 is TGTGCCAGCAGTGTAGGTCGTGGCACAGATACGCAGTATTTT.

This chain joins TRBV10-3 and TRBJ1-5; unclear D gene. Germline assignment: CDR1 ENHRY and CDR2 SYGVKD. The CDR3 totals 13 residues. V gave up 3 bases and J gave up 5 bases, with 8 bases separating them. For the CDR3, the DNA is TGTGCCATCAGTGATACGAGGTATCAGCCCCAGCATTTT. It is translated as CAISDTRYQPQHF.

This chain links TRBV28 with TRBJ1-2; TRBD1 might be the D (5 bases). V gave up 5 bases and J gave up 2 bases, with 15 bases separating them. There are 15 residues in the CDR3. Germline V gene lookup returns CDR1 MDHEN and CDR2 SYDVKM. For the CDR3, the DNA is TGTGCCAGCAGTCATCTGACGGGACGGAACTATGGCTACACCTTC. Translating it yields CASSHLTGRNYGYTF.

This clonotype was counted only a few times. The chain combines TRBV5-4 with TRBJ2-7; D not resolved. This CDR3 spans 17 amino acids. In germline, CDR1 is SGHNT, CDR2 YYREEE (reference sequence). Trimming removed 2 bases from V and 3 bases from J, with 21 bases in between. The CDR3 nucleotides read TGTGCCAGCAGCTTCTCCCCCGGGCCAACCCATCACTACGAGCAGTACTTC. It yields the protein CASSFSPGPTHHYEQYF. Combining the CDR3 with reference TRBV5-4 and TRBJ2-7 gives the whole variable domain ETGVTQSPTHLIKTRGQQVTLRCSSQSGHNTVSWYQQALGQGPQFIFQYYREEENGRGNFPPRFSGLQFPNYSSELNVNALELDDSALYLCASSFSPGPTHHYEQYFGPGTRLTVT.

The chain employs TRBV28 and TRBJ1-4; D remains ambiguous. CDR1 MDHEN and CDR2 SYDVKM come from the germline V gene. The CDR3 has 10 amino acids. Trimming removed 8 bases at V and 7 bases at J, with 5 bases between. The CDR3 here is CASSLEKLFF. CDR3 bases: TGTGCCAGCTCCCTTGAAAAACTGTTTTTT.

A single count supports this clonotype. Being one base from a much bigger clone, this may be a read error. The genes are TRBV6-1 and TRBJ1-1; D is uncertain. The CDR3 runs to 13 residues. Germline V gene data show CDR1 as MNHNS and CDR2 as SASEGT. Trimming took 0 bases from V and 10 from J, leaving 12 bases between them. CDR3 DNA sequence: TGTGCCAGCAGTGAAGCGACCCCCCCTGGAGCTTTCTTT. Its translation is CASSEATPPGAFF.

This clonotype was observed at least ten times. The J gene is TRBJ1-1, the V gene TRBV18; D not certain. Germline V gene sequence: CDR1 KGHSH, CDR2 LQKENI. This CDR3 contains 13 residues. V dropped 5 bases and J dropped 7 bases, with 14 bases sitting between them. CDR3 nucleotide sequence: TGTGCCAGCTCATCTTCAGTATCCCGTGAAGCTTTCTTT. This encodes CASSSSVSREAFF.

The chain employs TRBV6-2 or TRBV6-3 and TRBJ2-1; no clear D. This CDR3 has 12 amino acids. CDR1 and CDR2 (germline): MNHEY, SVGEGT. Trimming cost V 4 bases and J 6 bases, with 7 bases left between them. DNA of the CDR3: TGTGCCAGCAGTTCGCAGTCCAATGAGCAGTTCTTC. Amino acids: CASSSQSNEQFF.

This clonotype was seen many times. This chain links TRBV7-3 with TRBJ1-1; perhaps TRBD1 as D (6 bases). The CDR3 length is 14 residues. The V gene lost 5 bases and the J gene lost 5 bases, with 15 bases spanning the gap. Germline CDR1 is SGHTA and CDR2 is FQGTGA. CDR3 amino acids: CASSPEPDRTEAFF. The CDR3 nucleotides read TGTGCCAGCAGCCCGGAGCCAGACAGGACTGAAGCTTTCTTT.